The 15 T cell receptor beta chains reported below all come from one sample, sequenced in a study of T cells in Graves' hyperthyroidism and ophthalmopathy. Authors of the study amplified TCR beta CDR3 regions from RNA transcripts. Researchers ran a first-round RT-PCR on the TCR CDR3 using the HTBI primer set. From the multiplex PCR reads, TCRdb called clonotypes with MiXCR, one entry per CDR3 protein. Altogether 200,000 to 250,000 distinct CDR3 sequences are present, approximately 16% being singletons, with the ten largest covering roughly 49%. The sequencing sample was made of blood. These TCRs come from a woman in her 50s with Graves' hyperthyroidism.

This clonotype was counted at least ten times. The V call is TRBV27, the J call TRBJ2-5; 12 bases agree with TRBD2. J lost 2 bases, V lost 0 bases, and 4 bases had no gene match. The CDR3 runs 17 residues. Germline lookup yields CDR1 MNHEY and CDR2 SMNVEV (reference sequence). In DNA, the CDR3 is TGTGCCAGCAGTTTATCCCGGACTAGCGGGACGCAAGAGACCCAGTACTTC. Its protein is CASSLSRTSGTQETQYF.

This clonotype was seen many times. This chain joins TRBV6-1 and TRBJ2-5, with TRBD2 matching over 11 bases. CDR3 length: 17 residues. V trimming: 9 bases; J trimming: 2 bases; junction bases outside the gene matches: 14. Germline CDR1 and CDR2: MNHNS and SASEGT. CDR3 in DNA: TGTGCCAGGGGGGGACTAGCGGTCTTCCCGGGGCAAGAGACCCAGTACTTC. Translated: CARGGLAVFPGQETQYF.

The rearrangement links TRBV4-1 to TRBJ1-2, with D possibly matching TRBD1 (5 bases). CDR1 and CDR2 (germline): MGHRA, YSYEKL. Between the trimmed V and J ends, which lost 3 bases and 4 bases, there was a span of 18 bases. This CDR3 comprises 16 residues. CDR3 sequence: CASSQLGTEIFYGYTF. CDR3 bases: TGCGCCAGCAGCCAGTTAGGGACGGAAATATTCTATGGCTACACCTTC.

This clonotype has a handful of counts. The rearrangement joins TRBV11-1 to TRBJ2-2, with 11 bases identical to TRBD2. The CDR3 has 17 residues. The V gene end was trimmed by 5 bases and the J gene end by 3 bases; junction bases not matched to a gene: 8. In germline, CDR1 is SGHAT, CDR2 FQDESV (reference sequence). The CDR3 is CASSPWTSGLYTGELFF. CDR3 bases: TGTGCCAGCAGCCCCTGGACTAGCGGGTTATACACCGGGGAGCTGTTTTTT. The full variable domain, in which reference TRBV11-1 and TRBJ2-2 provide the parts outside the CDR3, is EAEVAQSPRYKITEKSQAVAFWCDPISGHATLYWYRQILGQGPELLVQFQDESVVDDSQLPKDRFSAERLKGVDSTLKIQPAELGDSAMYLCASSPWTSGLYTGELFFGEGSRLTVL.

The gene calls are TRBV30 and TRBJ1-2; the match to TRBD1 covers 10 bases. The CDR3 is 15 residues long. Unmatched junction bases numbered 5, after V lost 0 bases and J lost 4 bases. CDR1 and CDR2 (germline): GTSNPN, SVGIG (reference sequence). The CDR3 region has the DNA TGTGCCTGGAGTGTACGGGGGACAGGGGTCTATGGCTACACCTTC. Translating it yields CAWSVRGTGVYGYTF.

This clonotype has only a few counts. This chain joins TRBV19 and TRBJ1-2; possibly TRBD1 for D (5 bases). CDR3 length: 13 amino acids. Germline loops: CDR1 LNHDA, CDR2 SQIVND (reference sequence). V was clipped by 8 bases and J by 6 bases, with 16 bases between them. CDR3 nucleotide sequence: TGTGCCAGTGCGTTTGGGGGGGGAGATGGCTACACCTTC. Translated, it gives CASAFGGGDGYTF.

This clonotype was counted between two and nine times. A read error may explain this, as a much larger clone is one base away. The chain uses TRBV6-2 or TRBV6-3 and TRBJ1-1; D might be TRBD1 (5 bases). V lost 3 bases and J lost 0, with 11 bases in between. The CDR3 runs 15 residues. Germline CDR1 MNHEY, CDR2 SVGEGT. In nucleotides, the CDR3 is TGTGCCAGCAGTTATGGGACGGGCCTGAACACTGAAGCTTTCTTT. This gives the protein CASSYGTGLNTEAFF.

Many counts were recorded for this clonotype. This chain connects TRBV24-1 to TRBJ2-3, with D perhaps matching TRBD2 (6 bases). Trimming left V 5 bases short and J 8 bases short, with 7 bases between. The germline gives CDR1 KGHDR, CDR2 SFDVKD. The CDR3 is 11 amino acids. CDR3 nucleotides: TGTGCCACCAGTGGGGGAGGTACGCAGTATTTT. Protein sequence: CATSGGGTQYF.

This clonotype appeared many times. This chain connects TRBV5-6 to TRBJ1-2; D remains unclear. The germline CDR1 and CDR2 sequences are SGHDT and YYEEEE. The V end was cut by 3 bases, the J end by 0 bases, with 6 bases between. The CDR3 is 13 amino acids. CDR3 coding DNA: TGTGCCAGCAGCTCCGTTTCTAACTATGGCTACACCTTC. It is translated as CASSSVSNYGYTF.

Points on this clonotype: Sequence at one end of the junction differs from germline and may be a read error. The V call is TRBV27, the J call TRBJ1-1; perhaps TRBD1 as D (5 bases). Germline V gene lookup returns CDR1 MNHEY and CDR2 SMNVEV (reference sequence). This CDR3 spans 15 amino acids. The CDR3 loop reads CASSLSGHMNTEAFF. CDR3 DNA sequence: TGTGCCAGCAGCTTATCCGGACACATGAACACTGAAGCTTTCTTT.

The genes are TRBV7-9 and TRBJ2-1; weak D call: TRBD2 (6 bases). This CDR3 region has 15 residues. Trimming left V 3 bases short and J 7 bases short, with 16 bases between. The germline V gene encodes CDR1 SEHNR and CDR2 FQNEAQ (reference sequence). Written as DNA, the CDR3 is TGTGCCAGCAGCTTGAGGGACTTAACCTCTAATGAGCAGTTCTTC. Protein sequence: CASSLRDLTSNEQFF.

V and J are TRBV10-3 and TRBJ2-7; 9 nucleotides align to TRBD1. The CDR3 consists of 14 residues. Germline assignment: CDR1 ENHRY and CDR2 SYGVKD. V shed 10 bases, J shed 4 bases, and the junction held 11 bases outside the gene matches. The CDR3 loop reads CATETGTGSYEQYF. The CDR3 nucleotides are TGTGCCACCGAAACCGGGACAGGGTCGTACGAGCAGTACTTC.

This clonotype has at least ten counts. The V call is TRBV3-1, the J call TRBJ2-7; 10 bases are a match to TRBD2. The CDR3 length is 17 residues. Germline V gene lookup returns CDR1 LGHDT and CDR2 YNNKEL (reference sequence). J lost 4 bases, V lost 0 bases, and 9 bases had no gene match. This chain's CDR3 is CASSQEGPGLAPYEQYF. The CDR3 bases are TGTGCCAGCAGCCAAGAGGGCCCGGGACTAGCGCCATACGAGCAGTACTTC.

Only a few counts were recorded for this clonotype. This rearrangement joins TRBV12-3 or TRBV12-4 to TRBJ1-5; 8 positions match TRBD1. V lost 4 bases to trimming and J lost 4 bases; unmatched junction nucleotides: 3. The CDR3 sequence is 14 residues long. The CDR3 nucleotides are TGTGCCAGCAGTTCCCGGGACAGGAATCAGCCCCAGCATTTT. This codes for CASSSRDRNQPQHF.

DNA of the CDR3: TGCGCCAGCAGCTTATCAGTCTTGGACACTGAAGCTTTCTTT. This encodes CASSLSVLDTEAFF. The rearrangement joins TRBV5-1 to TRBJ1-1; no definite D call. CDR1 is SGHRS and CDR2 is YFSETQ in the germline V gene. The CDR3 totals 14 residues. V shed 2 bases and J shed 3 bases, with 11 bases lying between them.